This is a list of T cell receptor beta chains from one sample in a study of OX40 agonist ivuxolimab in advanced cancers. Sequenced by immunoSEQ multiplex PCR; TCRdb stores in-frame clones only, minus some. Of 65,000 to 85,000 clones in the sample, roughly 85% were seen once. Here the sequenced sample was CD4+ or CD8+ T cells sorted from blood, taken in a trial of the OX40 agonist ivuxolimab. The origin of the receptors is an adult with an advanced solid tumor such as melanoma, head and neck, liver or kidney cancer. Each CDR3 is given with its conserved first and last residue. A D gene is named only where the DNA matches it firmly. Size is stated for part of the rows, as once, few or many counts, or as a class when the clone is expanded.

clone size: .
D gene: .
V gene: TRBV27
J gene: TRBJ1-2
CDR3 protein: CASTPAGIPYGYTF
CDR3 DNA: TGTGCCAGCACCCCGGCAGGGATCCCCTATGGCTACACCTTC

clone size: .
D gene: TRBD2
V gene: TRBV9
J gene: TRBJ2-5
CDR3 protein: CASSAPGTSYETQYF
CDR3 DNA: TGTGCCAGCAGCGCCCCCGGGACTAGTTATGAGACCCAGTACTTC

clone size: few
D gene: .
V gene: TRBV14
J gene: TRBJ2-2
CDR3 protein: CASSQISYANTGELFF
CDR3 DNA: TGTGCCAGCAGCCAGATCAGTTACGCGAACACCGGGGAGCTGTTTTTT

clone size: .
D gene: TRBD1
V gene: TRBV28
J gene: TRBJ1-5
CDR3 protein: CASSVGQGRLRNQPQHF
CDR3 DNA: TGTGCCAGCAGTGTGGGACAGGGAAGGCTGCGCAATCAGCCCCAGCATTTT

clone size: .
D gene: .
V gene: TRBV5-1
J gene: TRBJ1-4
CDR3 protein: CASSTGSTNEKLFF
CDR3 DNA: TGCGCCAGCAGCACAGGGTCAACTAATGAAAAACTGTTTTTT

clone size: .
D gene: TRBD1
V gene: TRBV4-1
J gene: TRBJ1-5
CDR3 protein: CASSPQQGNQPQHF
CDR3 DNA: TGCGCCAGCAGCCCCCAACAGGGGAATCAGCCCCAGCATTTT

clone size: .
D gene: TRBD1
V gene: TRBV27
J gene: TRBJ2-5
CDR3 protein: CASSLGGTGEETQYF
CDR3 DNA: TGTGCCAGCAGTTTGGGCGGGACAGGGGAAGAGACCCAGTACTTC

clone size: .
D gene: .
V gene: TRBV28
J gene: TRBJ1-1
CDR3 protein: CASTPAGDEAFF
CDR3 DNA: TGTGCCAGCACCCCCGCTGGGGATGAAGCTTTCTTT

clone size: once
D gene: .
V gene: TRBV19
J gene: TRBJ1-1
CDR3 protein: CASSKTTRTEAFF
CDR3 DNA: TGTGCCAGTAGTAAGACCACTAGGACTGAAGCTTTCTTT

clone size: .
D gene: TRBD1
V gene: TRBV6-5
J gene: TRBJ2-3
CDR3 protein: CASRSTGTGLGTQYF
CDR3 DNA: TGTGCCAGCAGGTCGACCGGGACAGGGTTAGGTACGCAGTATTTT

clone size: .
D gene: .
V gene: TRBV7-3
J gene: TRBJ2-1
CDR3 protein: CASSLTPTFPNEQFF
CDR3 DNA: TGTGCCAGCAGCTTAACCCCCACGTTCCCAAATGAGCAGTTCTTC

clone size: .
D gene: .
V gene: TRBV5-1
J gene: TRBJ2-6
CDR3 protein: CASSLSFLGEVAGANVLTF
CDR3 DNA: TGCGCCAGCAGCTTATCCTTTCTGGGGGAGGTCGCTGGGGCCAACGTCCTGACTTTC

clone size: .
D gene: .
V gene: TRBV5-4
J gene: TRBJ2-2
CDR3 protein: CASSTPSGREGLNTGELFF
CDR3 DNA: TGTGCCAGCAGCACCCCATCGGGCAGGGAAGGGCTAAACACCGGGGAGCTGTTTTTT

clone size: .
D gene: .
V gene: TRBV6-1
J gene: TRBJ2-7
CDR3 protein: CASRAGPGYEQYF
CDR3 DNA: TGTGCCAGCAGGGCAGGGCCGGGCTACGAGCAGTACTTC

clone size: .
D gene: .
V gene: TRBV4-1
J gene: TRBJ2-2
CDR3 protein: CASSQEIPLLRTGELFF
CDR3 DNA: TGCGCCAGCAGCCAAGAGATCCCCCTCTTGCGGACCGGGGAGCTGTTTTTT